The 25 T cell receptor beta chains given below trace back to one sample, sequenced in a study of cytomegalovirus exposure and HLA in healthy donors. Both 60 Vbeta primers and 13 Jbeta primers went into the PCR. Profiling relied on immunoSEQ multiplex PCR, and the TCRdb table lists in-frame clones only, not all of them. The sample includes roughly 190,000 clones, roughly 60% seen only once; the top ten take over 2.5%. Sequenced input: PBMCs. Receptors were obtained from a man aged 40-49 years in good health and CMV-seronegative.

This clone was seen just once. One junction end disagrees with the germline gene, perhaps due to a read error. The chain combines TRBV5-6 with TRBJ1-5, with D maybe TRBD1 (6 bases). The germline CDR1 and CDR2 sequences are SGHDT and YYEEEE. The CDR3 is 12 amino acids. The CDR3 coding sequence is TGTGCCAGCAGCCGAAACTACGGGACACCTGATTTT. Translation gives CASSRNYGTPDF.

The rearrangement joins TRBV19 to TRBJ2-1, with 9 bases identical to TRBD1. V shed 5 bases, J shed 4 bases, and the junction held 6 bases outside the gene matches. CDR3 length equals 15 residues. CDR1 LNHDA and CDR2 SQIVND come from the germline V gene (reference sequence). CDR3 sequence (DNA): TGTGCCAGTAGTTGGGGACAGGGTAGGTACAATGAGCAGTTCTTC. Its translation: CASSWGQGRYNEQFF.

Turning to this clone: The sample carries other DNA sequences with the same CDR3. CDR3 amino acids: CASSSGGYEQYF. DNA of the CDR3: TGCGCCAGCAGCTCAGGGGGCTACGAGCAGTACTTC. The genes are TRBV5-1 and TRBJ2-7, with 7 positions matching TRBD1. CDR3 length: 12 amino acids. The germline V gene encodes CDR1 SGHRS and CDR2 YFSETQ. V shed 3 bases, J shed 3 bases, and the junction held 0 bases outside the gene matches.

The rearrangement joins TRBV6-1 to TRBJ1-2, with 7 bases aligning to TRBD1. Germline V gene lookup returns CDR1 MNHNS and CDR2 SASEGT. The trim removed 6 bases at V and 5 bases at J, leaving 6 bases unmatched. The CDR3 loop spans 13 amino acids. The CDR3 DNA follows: TGTGCCAGCAGCCAGACAGGGAGGTATGGCTACACCTTC. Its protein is CASSQTGRYGYTF.

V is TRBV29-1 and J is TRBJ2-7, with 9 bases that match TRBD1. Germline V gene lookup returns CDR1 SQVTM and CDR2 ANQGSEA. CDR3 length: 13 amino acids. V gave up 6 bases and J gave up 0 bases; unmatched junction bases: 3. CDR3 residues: CSVGQGRSYEQYF. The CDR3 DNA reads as TGCAGCGTGGGACAGGGCCGCTCCTACGAGCAGTACTTC.

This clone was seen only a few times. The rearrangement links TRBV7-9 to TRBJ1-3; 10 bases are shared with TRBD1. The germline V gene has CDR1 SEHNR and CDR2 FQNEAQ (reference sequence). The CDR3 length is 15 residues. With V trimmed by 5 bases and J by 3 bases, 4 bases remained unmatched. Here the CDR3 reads CASSPGTGVGNTIYF. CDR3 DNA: TGTGCCAGCAGCCCAGGGACAGGGGTTGGAAACACCATATATTTT.

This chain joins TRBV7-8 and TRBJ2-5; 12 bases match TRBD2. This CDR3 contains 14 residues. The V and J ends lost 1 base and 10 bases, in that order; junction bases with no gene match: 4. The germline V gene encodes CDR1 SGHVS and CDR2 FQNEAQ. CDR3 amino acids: CASSLGLAGEGQYF. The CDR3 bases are TGTGCCAGCAGCTTAGGACTAGCGGGGGAGGGCCAGTACTTC.

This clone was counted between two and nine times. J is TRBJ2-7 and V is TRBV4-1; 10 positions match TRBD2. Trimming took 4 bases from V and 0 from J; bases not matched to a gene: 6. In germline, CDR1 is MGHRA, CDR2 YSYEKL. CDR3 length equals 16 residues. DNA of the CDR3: TGCGCCAGCAGCCCCTCGGGACTAGCGATCTCCTACGAGCAGTACTTC. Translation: CASSPSGLAISYEQYF.

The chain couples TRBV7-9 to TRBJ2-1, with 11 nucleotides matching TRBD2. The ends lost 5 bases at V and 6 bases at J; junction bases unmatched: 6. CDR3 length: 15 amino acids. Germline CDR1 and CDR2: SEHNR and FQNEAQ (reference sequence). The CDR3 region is CASSRGTSGPNEQFF. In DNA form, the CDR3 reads TGTGCCAGCAGCCGAGGGACTAGCGGACCCAATGAGCAGTTCTTC. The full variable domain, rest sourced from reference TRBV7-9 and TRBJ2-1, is DTGVSQNPRHKITKRGQNVTFRCDPISEHNRLYWYRQTLGQGPEFLTYFQNEAQLEKSRLLSDRFSAERPKGSFSTLEIQRTEQGDSAMYLCASSRGTSGPNEQFFGPGTRLTVL.

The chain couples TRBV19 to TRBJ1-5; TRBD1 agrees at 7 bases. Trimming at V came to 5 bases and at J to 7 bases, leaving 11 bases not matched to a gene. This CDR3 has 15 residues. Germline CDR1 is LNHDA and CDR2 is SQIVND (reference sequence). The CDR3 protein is CASSPDRAQGQPQHF. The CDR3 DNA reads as TGTGCCAGTAGTCCAGACAGGGCGCAGGGGCAGCCCCAGCATTTT.

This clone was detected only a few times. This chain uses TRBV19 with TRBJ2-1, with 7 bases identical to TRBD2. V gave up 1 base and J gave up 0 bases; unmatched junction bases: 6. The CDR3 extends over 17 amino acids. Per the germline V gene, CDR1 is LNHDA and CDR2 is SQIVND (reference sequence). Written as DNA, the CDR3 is TGTGCCAGTAGTATAGGTTGGGGGGGGAGCTCCTACAATGAGCAGTTCTTC. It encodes CASSIGWGGSSYNEQFF.

The CDR3 loop is CASSSREGSPLHF. CDR3 sequence (DNA): TGTGCCAGCAGTTCCAGGGAAGGTTCACCCCTCCACTTT. The chain combines TRBV6-6 with TRBJ1-6; a possible D gene is TRBD1 (5 bases). Trimming shortened V by 4 bases and J by 9 bases, and 10 bases separated the two germline ends. Germline loops: CDR1 MNHNY, CDR2 SVGAGI (reference sequence). The CDR3 covers 13 residues.

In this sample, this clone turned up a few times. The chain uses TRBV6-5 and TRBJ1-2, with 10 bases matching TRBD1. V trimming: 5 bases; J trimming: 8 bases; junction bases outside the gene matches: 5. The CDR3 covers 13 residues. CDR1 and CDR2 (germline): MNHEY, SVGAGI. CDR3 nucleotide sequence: TGTGCCAGCAGTGACCGGGACAGGGGCGGCTACACCTTC. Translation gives CASSDRDRGGYTF.

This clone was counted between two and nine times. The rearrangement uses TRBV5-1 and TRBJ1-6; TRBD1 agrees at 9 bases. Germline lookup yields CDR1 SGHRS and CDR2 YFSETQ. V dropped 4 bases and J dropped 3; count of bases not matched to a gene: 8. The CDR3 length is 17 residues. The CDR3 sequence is CASSPDRGRNYNSPLHF. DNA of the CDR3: TGCGCCAGCAGCCCGGACAGGGGTAGGAACTATAATTCACCCCTCCACTTT.

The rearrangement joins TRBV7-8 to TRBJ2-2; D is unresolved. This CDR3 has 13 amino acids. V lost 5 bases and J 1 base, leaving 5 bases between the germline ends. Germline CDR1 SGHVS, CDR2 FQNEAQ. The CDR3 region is CASSPGNTGELFF. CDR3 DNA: TGTGCCAGCAGCCCAGGGAACACCGGGGAGCTGTTTTTT. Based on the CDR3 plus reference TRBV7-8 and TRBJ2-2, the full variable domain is GAGVSQSPRYKVAKRGQDVALRCDPISGHVSLFWYQQALGQGPEFLTYFQNEAQLDKSGLPSDRFFAERPEGSVSTLKIQRTQQEDSAVYLCASSPGNTGELFFGEGSRLTVL.

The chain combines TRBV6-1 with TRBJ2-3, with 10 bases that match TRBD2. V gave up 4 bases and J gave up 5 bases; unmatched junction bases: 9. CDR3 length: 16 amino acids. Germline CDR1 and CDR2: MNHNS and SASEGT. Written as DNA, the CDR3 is TGTGCCAGCAGTGCGGTAGAGCGGGGGGGTAAAGATACGCAGTATTTT. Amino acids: CASSAVERGGKDTQYF.

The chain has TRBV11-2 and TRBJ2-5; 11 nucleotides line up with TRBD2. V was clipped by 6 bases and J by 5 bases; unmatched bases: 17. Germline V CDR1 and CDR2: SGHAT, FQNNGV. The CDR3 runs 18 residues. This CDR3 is CASSPISGRALRRETQYF. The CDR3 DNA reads TGTGCCAGCAGTCCTATTAGCGGGAGGGCCTTGCGCCGGGAGACCCAGTACTTC.

This CDR3 reads CASSGDSPLSNYGYTF. CDR3 in DNA: TGCGCCAGCAGCGGAGACAGCCCCCTTTCTAACTATGGCTACACCTTC. The chain carries TRBV5-1 and TRBJ1-2; D is possibly TRBD1 (5 bases). The germline gives CDR1 SGHRS, CDR2 YFSETQ. Deletions cut 4 bases from V and 0 bases from J, with 16 bases between. The CDR3 has 16 amino acids.

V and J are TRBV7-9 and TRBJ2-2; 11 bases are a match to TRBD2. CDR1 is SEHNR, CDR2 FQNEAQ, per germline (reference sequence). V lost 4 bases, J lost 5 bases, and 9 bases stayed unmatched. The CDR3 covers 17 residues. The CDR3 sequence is CASSWTTSGSETGELFF. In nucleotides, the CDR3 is TGTGCCAGCAGCTGGACCACTAGCGGGAGCGAAACCGGGGAGCTGTTTTTT.

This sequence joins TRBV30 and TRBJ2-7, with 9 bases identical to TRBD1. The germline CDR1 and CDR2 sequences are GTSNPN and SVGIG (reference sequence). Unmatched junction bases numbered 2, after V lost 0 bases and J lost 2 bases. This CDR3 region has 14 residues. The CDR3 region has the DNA TGTGCCTGGAGTGTAAACAGGGGGCCCTACGAGCAGTACTTC. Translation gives CAWSVNRGPYEQYF.

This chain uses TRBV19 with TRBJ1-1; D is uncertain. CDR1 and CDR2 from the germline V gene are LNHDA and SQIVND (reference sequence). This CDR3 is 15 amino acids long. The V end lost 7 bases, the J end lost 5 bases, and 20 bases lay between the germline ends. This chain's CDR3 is CASKKAGSGWTEAFF. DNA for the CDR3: TGTGCCAGTAAAAAAGCGGGGAGTGGGTGGACTGAAGCTTTCTTT.

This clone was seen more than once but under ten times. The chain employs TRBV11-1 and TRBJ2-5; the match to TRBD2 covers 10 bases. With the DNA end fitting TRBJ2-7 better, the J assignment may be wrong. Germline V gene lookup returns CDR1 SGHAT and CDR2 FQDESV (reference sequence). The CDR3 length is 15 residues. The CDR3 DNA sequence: TGTGCCAGCAGCTTAAGCGGGAGGGAAGGTAACGAGCAGTACTTC. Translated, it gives CASSLSGREGNEQYF.

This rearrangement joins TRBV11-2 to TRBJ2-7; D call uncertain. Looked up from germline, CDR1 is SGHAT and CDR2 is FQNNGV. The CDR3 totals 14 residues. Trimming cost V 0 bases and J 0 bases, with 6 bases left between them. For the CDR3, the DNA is TGTGCCAGCAGCTTAGAACAGAACTCCTACGAGCAGTACTTC. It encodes CASSLEQNSYEQYF.

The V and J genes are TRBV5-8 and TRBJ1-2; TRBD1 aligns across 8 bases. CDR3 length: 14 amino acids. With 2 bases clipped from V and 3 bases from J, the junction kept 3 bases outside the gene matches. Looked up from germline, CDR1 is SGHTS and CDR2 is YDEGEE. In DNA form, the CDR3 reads TGTGCCAGCAGCTTCAGGGGGCGCGACTATGGCTACACCTTC. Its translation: CASSFRGRDYGYTF.

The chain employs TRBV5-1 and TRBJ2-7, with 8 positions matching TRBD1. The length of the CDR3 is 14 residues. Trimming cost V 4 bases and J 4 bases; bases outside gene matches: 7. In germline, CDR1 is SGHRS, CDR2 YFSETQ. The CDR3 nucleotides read TGCGCCAGCAGCCCTCAGGGGGCCCAATACGAGCAGTACTTC. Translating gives CASSPQGAQYEQYF.